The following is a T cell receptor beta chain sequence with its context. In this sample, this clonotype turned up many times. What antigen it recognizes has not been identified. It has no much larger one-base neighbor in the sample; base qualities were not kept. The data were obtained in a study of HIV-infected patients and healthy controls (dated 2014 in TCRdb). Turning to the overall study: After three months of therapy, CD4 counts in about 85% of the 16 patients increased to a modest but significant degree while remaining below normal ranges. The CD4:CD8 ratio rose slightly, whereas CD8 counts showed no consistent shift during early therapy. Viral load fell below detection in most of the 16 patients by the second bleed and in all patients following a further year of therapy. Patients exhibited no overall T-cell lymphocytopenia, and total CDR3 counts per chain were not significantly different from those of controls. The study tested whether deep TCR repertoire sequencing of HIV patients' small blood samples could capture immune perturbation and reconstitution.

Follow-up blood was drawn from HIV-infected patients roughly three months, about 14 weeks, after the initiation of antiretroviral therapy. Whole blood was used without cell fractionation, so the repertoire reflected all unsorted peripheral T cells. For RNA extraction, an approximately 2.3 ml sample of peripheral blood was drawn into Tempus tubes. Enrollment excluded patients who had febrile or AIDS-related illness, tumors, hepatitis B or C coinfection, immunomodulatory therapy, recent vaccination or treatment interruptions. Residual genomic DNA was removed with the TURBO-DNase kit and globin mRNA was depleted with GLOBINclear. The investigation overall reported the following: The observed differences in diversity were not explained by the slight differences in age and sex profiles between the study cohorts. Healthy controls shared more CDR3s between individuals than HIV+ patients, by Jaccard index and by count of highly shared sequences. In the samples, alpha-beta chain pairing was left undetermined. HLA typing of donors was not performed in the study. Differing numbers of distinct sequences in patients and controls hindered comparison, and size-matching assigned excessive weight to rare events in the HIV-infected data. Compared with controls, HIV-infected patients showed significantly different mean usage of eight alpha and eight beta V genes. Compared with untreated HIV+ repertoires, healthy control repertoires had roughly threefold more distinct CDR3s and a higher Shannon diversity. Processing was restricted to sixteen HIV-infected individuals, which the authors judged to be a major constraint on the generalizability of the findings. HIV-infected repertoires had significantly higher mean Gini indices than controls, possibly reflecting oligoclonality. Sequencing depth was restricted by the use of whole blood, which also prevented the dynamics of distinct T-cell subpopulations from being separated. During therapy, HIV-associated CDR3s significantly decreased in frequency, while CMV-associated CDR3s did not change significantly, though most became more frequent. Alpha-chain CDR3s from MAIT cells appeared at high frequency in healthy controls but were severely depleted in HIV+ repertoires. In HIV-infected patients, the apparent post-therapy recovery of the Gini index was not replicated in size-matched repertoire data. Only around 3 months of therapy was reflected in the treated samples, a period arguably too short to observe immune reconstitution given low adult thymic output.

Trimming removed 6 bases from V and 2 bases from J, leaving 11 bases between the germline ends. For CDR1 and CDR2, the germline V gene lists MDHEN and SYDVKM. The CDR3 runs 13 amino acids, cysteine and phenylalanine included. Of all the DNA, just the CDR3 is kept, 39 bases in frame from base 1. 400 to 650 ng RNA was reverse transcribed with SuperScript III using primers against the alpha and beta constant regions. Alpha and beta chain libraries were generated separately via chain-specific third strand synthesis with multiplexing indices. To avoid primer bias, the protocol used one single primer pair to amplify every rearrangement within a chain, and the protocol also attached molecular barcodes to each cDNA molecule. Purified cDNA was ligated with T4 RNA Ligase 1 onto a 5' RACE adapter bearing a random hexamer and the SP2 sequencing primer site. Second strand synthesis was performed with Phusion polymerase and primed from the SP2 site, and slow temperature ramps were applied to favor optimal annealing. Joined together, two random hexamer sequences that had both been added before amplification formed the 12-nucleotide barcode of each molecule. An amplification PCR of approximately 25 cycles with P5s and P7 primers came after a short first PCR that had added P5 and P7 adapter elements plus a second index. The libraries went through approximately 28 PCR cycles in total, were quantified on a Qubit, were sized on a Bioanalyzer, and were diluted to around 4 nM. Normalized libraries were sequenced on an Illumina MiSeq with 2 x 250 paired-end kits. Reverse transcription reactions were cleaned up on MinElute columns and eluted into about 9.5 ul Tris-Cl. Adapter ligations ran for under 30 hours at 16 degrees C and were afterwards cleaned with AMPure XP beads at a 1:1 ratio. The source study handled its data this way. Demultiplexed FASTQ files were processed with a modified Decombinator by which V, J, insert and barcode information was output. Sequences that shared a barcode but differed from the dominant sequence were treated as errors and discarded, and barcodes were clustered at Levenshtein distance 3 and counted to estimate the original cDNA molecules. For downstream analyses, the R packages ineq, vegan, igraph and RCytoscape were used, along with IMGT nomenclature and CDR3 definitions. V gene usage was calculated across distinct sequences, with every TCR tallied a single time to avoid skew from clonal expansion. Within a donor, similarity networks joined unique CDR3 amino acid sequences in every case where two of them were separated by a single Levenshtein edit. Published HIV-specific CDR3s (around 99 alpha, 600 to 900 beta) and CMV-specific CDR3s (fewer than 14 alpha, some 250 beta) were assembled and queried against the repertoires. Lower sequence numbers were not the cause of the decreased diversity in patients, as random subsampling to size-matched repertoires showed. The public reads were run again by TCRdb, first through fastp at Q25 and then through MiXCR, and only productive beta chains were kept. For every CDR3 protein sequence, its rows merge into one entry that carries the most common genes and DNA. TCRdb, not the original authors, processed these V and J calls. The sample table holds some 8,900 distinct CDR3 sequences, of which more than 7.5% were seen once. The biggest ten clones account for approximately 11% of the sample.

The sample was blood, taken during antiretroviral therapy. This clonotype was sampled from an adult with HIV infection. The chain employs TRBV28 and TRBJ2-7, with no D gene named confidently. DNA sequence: TGTGCCAGCAGGAGGCAGGCTGCCTACGAGCAGTACTTC. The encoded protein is CASRRQAAYEQYF.